This is a list of T cell receptor beta chains from one sample in a study of blood T cell repertoires in COVID-19. Profiled with immunoSEQ multiplex PCR; TCRdb holds only in-frame clones, not every one. The sample includes approximately 100,000 clones, 91% seen only once; the top ten take about 18%. Sequencing was performed on peripheral blood. These receptors were obtained from a middle-aged man with acute or convalescent COVID-19. Each CDR3 is given with its conserved first and last residue. A D gene is named only where the DNA matches it firmly. Expanded clones get a size class; other rows say once, few or many, or leave the size out.

TRBJ1-1 | TRBV7-9 | TRBD1 | 14 | . | TGTGCCAGCAGCAACAGGGGAGCGGACACTGAAGCTTTCTTT | CASSNRGADTEAFF
TRBJ2-5 | TRBV7-7 | . | 15 | . | TGTGCCAGCAGTCCAGAGCCGCGGGGCCAAGAGACCCAGTACTTC | CASSPEPRGQETQYF
TRBJ1-5 | TRBV25-1 | . | 14 | . | TGTGCCAGCAGTCCCCGGGGAGGGACTCAGCCCCAGCATTTT | CASSPRGGTQPQHF
TRBJ1-5 | TRBV2 | . | 16 | few | TGTGCCAGCAGTGAGGGAGGACGGCGCAGGAATCAGCCCCAGCATTTT | CASSEGGRRRNQPQHF
TRBJ2-5 | TRBV2 | TRBD1 | 14 | . | TGTGCCAGCAGCGGCCGGGACAGGAAAGAGACCCAGTACTTC | CASSGRDRKETQYF
TRBJ2-1 | TRBV2 | TRBD1 | 13 | . | TGTGCCAGCAACCCGGACAGGGACTATGAGCAGTTCTTC | CASNPDRDYEQFF
TRBJ1-1 | TRBV3-1/TRBV3-2 | TRBD1 | 13 | . | TGTGCCAGCAGCAGGCAGGGGGCAACTGAAGCTTTCTTT | CASSRQGATEAFF
TRBJ2-2 | TRBV27 | . | 15 | . | TGTGCCAGCACGAGTAGGGGACAGAACACCGGGGAGCTGTTTTTT | CASTSRGQNTGELFF
TRBJ1-3 | TRBV19 | . | 15 | . | TGTGCCAGTACCTCGGGCAGGGCCTCTGGAAACACCATATATTTT | CASTSGRASGNTIYF
TRBJ2-4 | TRBV4-1 | . | 16 | . | TGCGCCAGCAGCCAAGATTTGGAGGAGGAGGGCGACATTCAGTACTTC | CASSQDLEEEGDIQYF
TRBJ1-2 | TRBV18 | . | 17 | . | TGTGCCAGCTCACCACGTGGTAGTGGTGGACAGCTATATGGCTACACCTTC | CASSPRGSGGQLYGYTF
TRBJ2-3 | TRBV4-1 | . | 16 | . | TGCGCCAGCAGCCAAGCCCCGGGACTCAGCACAGATACGCAGTATTTT | CASSQAPGLSTDTQYF
TRBJ1-1 | TRBV5-1 | . | 13 | . | TGCGCCAGCAGCCGCGAATTGAACACTGAAGCTTTCTTT | CASSRELNTEAFF
TRBJ2-7 | TRBV13 | . | 13 | . | TGTGCCAGCAGCCCACAGAGCTCCTACGAGCAGTACTTC | CASSPQSSYEQYF
TRBJ2-1 | TRBV3-1/TRBV3-2 | TRBD2 | 19 | . | TGTGCCAGCAGCCAAGCGGTGACTAGCGGGGGGAGCTCCTACAATGAGCAGTTCTTC | CASSQAVTSGGSSYNEQFF
TRBJ1-6 | TRBV27 | . | 14 | . | TGTGCCAGCAGTGGAACAGGGTCTATAGACCCCCTCCACTTT | CASSGTGSIDPLHF
TRBJ2-3 | TRBV7-6 | TRBD2 | 17 | . | TGTGCCAGCAGCTCCAGGACTAGCGGGGGATTCACAGATACGCAGTATTTT | CASSSRTSGGFTDTQYF
TRBJ1-4 | TRBV2 | TRBD1 | 14 | . | TGTGCCAGCAGTTACAGGGGCCCTAATGAAAAACTGTTTTTT | CASSYRGPNEKLFF
TRBJ1-4 | TRBV11-3 | . | 15 | . | TGTGCCAGCAGCGATCCTTTCGGTGATTGGGAAAAACTGTTTTTT | CASSDPFGDWEKLFF
TRBJ2-5 | TRBV7-8 | . | 16 | . | TGTGCCAGCAGCCACTTAGCTCAGTACAGGGAAGAGACCCAGTACTTC | CASSHLAQYREETQYF
TRBJ2-5 | TRBV7-2 | TRBD2 | 15 | . | TGTGCCAGCAGCTCCTTAGCGGGGGGATATGAGACCCAGTACTTC | CASSSLAGGYETQYF
TRBJ1-5 | TRBV19 | . | 14 | . | TGTGCCAGTAGCCGGGACACCGGATTCCCGCCCCAGCATTTT | CASSRDTGFPPQHF
TRBJ2-2 | TRBV29-1 | TRBD1 | 15 | . | TGCAGCGTCCTGGCCGGGACAGTCATCACCGGGGAGCTGTTTTTT | CSVLAGTVITGELFF